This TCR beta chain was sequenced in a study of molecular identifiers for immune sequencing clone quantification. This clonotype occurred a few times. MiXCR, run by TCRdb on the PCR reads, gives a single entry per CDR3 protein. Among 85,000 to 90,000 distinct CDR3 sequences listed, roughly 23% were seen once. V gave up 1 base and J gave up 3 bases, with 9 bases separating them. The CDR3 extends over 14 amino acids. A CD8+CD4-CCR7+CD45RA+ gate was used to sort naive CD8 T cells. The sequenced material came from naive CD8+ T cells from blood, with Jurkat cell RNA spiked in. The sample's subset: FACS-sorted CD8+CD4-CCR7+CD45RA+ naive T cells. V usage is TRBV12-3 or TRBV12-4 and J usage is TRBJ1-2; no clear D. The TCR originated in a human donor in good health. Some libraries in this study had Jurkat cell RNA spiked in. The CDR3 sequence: CASSLDGTYYGYTF. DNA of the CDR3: TGTGCCAGCAGTTTAGACGGCACTTACTATGGCTACACCTTC.